This TCR beta chain was observed in a study of T-cell memory formation after mild COVID-19. Study at large: TCR clusters were mostly donor specific.

Unmatched junction bases numbered 8, after V lost 4 bases and J lost 6 bases. Per the germline V gene, CDR1 is MNHEY and CDR2 is SVGAGI. CDR3 length equals 16 residues. Study-wide results and limits: CD4+ bias marked clones expanding day 15 to 37, unlike balanced contracting clones.

There are many counts of this clonotype. The antigen is not known. A single record per CDR3 protein comes from TCRdb applying MiXCR to the 5' RACE reads. The data contain almost 550,000 distinct CDR3 sequences, about a fifth of them seen just once; the ten biggest clones take up roughly an eighth. The genes are TRBV6-5 and TRBJ2-7; 14 nucleotides match TRBD2. The sequence came from an adult woman who had mild COVID-19 (a few samples of this study predate the infection). Cell type and time point are not known. Sequences were obtained from PBMCs or a T cell subset sorted from them (not recorded which). The CDR3 region is CASSLTSGRASVEQYF. The CDR3 DNA is TGTGCCAGCAGTTTGACTAGCGGGAGGGCCTCCGTCGAGCAGTACTTC.